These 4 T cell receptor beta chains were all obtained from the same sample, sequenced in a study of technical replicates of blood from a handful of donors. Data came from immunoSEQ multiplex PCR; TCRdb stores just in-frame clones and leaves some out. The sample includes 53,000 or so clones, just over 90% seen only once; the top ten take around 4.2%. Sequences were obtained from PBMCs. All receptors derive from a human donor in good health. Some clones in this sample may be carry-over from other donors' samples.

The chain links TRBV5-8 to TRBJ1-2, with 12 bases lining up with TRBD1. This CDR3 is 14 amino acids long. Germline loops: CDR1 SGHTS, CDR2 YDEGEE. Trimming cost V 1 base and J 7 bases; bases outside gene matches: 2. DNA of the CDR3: TGTGCCAGCAGCTTGAGGGACAGGGGGCCTGGCTACACCTTC. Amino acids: CASSLRDRGPGYTF.

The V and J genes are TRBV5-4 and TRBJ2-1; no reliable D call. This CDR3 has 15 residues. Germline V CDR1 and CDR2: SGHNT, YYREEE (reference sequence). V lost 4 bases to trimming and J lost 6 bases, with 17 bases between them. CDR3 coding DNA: TGTGCCAGCAGCCTGCCGAGCAGGAACCTCAATGAGCAGTTCTTC. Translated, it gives CASSLPSRNLNEQFF.

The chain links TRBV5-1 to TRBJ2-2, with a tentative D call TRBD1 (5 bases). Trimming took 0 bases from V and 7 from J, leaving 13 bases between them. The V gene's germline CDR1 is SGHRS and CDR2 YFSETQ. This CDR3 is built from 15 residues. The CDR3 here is CASSLGQGRFGELFF. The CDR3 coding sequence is TGCGCCAGCAGCTTGGGGCAGGGAAGATTCGGGGAGCTGTTTTTT.

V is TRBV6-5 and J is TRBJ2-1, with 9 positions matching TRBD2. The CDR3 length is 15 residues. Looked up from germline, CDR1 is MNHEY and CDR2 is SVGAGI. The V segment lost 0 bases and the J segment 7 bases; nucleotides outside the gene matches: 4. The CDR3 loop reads CASSYSAGGPNEQFF. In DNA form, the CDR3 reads TGTGCCAGCAGTTACTCCGCGGGGGGGCCGAATGAGCAGTTCTTC.